A selection of T cell receptor beta chains follows, all from one sample in a study of OX40 agonist ivuxolimab in advanced cancers. Assay: immunoSEQ multiplex PCR; the TCRdb copy retains only in-frame clones and omits some. The sample shows roughly 30,000 clones, about four fifths of them seen only once. This specimen consisted of CD4+ or CD8+ T cells sorted from blood, obtained in a trial of the OX40 agonist ivuxolimab. These TCRs come from an adult with an advanced solid tumor such as melanoma, head and neck, liver or kidney cancer. Each CDR3 is given with its conserved first and last residue. The order of the fields is D gene, V gene, J gene, CDR3 DNA, CDR3 protein. The D gene is left open where the match is weak.

>-|TRBV30|TRBJ1-6
TGTGCCTGGAGTGAGAGCTCCTATAATTCACCCCTCCACTTT
CAWSESSYNSPLHF
>-|TRBV2|TRBJ1-1
TGTGCCAGCAGTGATGCCAGGGGTGGGTGGGACACTGAAGCTTTCTTT
CASSDARGGWDTEAFF
>TRBD2|TRBV2|TRBJ2-7
TGTGCCAGCAGTGAAGGGCTAGCGGGAGTTTACGAGCAGTACTTC
CASSEGLAGVYEQYF
>-|TRBV5-5|TRBJ1-1
TGTGCCAGCAGCTTGGGGGGAAACACTGAAGCTTTCTTT
CASSLGGNTEAFF
>-|TRBV5-6|TRBJ2-4
TGTGCCAGCAGCCCCCCCTCAGCGGGAAACATTCAGTACTTC
CASSPPSAGNIQYF
>-|TRBV6-5|TRBJ1-1
TGTGCCAGCAGTTCCGGAGTGAACACTGAAGCTTTCTTT
CASSSGVNTEAFF
>-|TRBV19|TRBJ1-2
TGTGCCAGTAGTCTAGGGGTACATGGCTACACCTTC
CASSLGVHGYTF
>TRBD1|TRBV13|TRBJ1-2
TGTGCCAGCAGCCAACAGGGGAAGCTAGGCTACACCTTC
CASSQQGKLGYTF
>-|TRBV4-1|TRBJ2-2
TGCGCCAGCAGCCACCCGGGACGACAGAACACCGGGGAGCTGTTTTTT
CASSHPGRQNTGELFF
>TRBD2|TRBV11-2|TRBJ2-1
TGTGCCAGCAGAACTAGCGGGGGGTCCTACAATGAGCAGTTCTTC
CASRTSGGSYNEQFF
>TRBD2|TRBV6-1|TRBJ2-7
TGTGCCAGCAGCAAAGCGGGAGGTGCTTCCTACGAGCAGTACTTC
CASSKAGGASYEQYF
>TRBD2|TRBV9|TRBJ2-5
TGTGCCAGCAGCGCCTCGGGACTAGCGGGAGTGGGGGAGACCCAGTACTTC
CASSASGLAGVGETQYF
>-|TRBV7-8|TRBJ2-2
TGTGCCAGCAGCACGACGGGATTCCAGGAGGAGCTGTTTTTT
CASSTTGFQEELFF
>-|TRBV27|TRBJ1-1
TGTGCCAGCAGTTCGGCCGAGAACACTGAAGCTTTCTTT
CASSSAENTEAFF